This passage covers 21 T cell receptor beta chains from one sample sequenced in a study of cytomegalovirus exposure and HLA in healthy donors. The PCR had 60 Vbeta and 13 Jbeta primers. Clones were read by immunoSEQ multiplex PCR, and TCRdb kept only the in-frame ones, dropping some. The sample shows over 95,000 clones, approximately 83% of them seen only once. The sequenced material came from PBMCs. The receptor set was obtained from a woman between 18 and 29 years old in good health and CMV-seronegative.

This chain joins TRBV7-6 and TRBJ2-1, with a weak D call TRBD2 (5 bases). Germline loops: CDR1 SGHVS, CDR2 FNYEAQ. The length of the CDR3 is 15 residues. Trimming removed 6 bases at V and 1 base at J, with 13 bases between. The CDR3 DNA sequence: TGTGCCAGCAGAACTCTAGCATCTTCCTACAATGAGCAGTTCTTC. Its translation: CASRTLASSYNEQFF.

The V call is TRBV6-1, the J call TRBJ2-3; 9 nucleotides agree with TRBD2. Germline V gene lookup returns CDR1 MNHNS and CDR2 SASEGT. CDR3 length: 15 amino acids. J lost 5 bases, V lost 1 base, and 4 bases had no gene match. Here the CDR3 DNA reads TGTGCCAGCAGTGAAGGAGCGGGGGGTGGAGATACGCAGTATTTT. As protein: CASSEGAGGGDTQYF.

The chain has TRBV5-1 and TRBJ1-4, with 7 positions matching TRBD1. The CDR3 is 15 residues long. CDR1 SGHRS and CDR2 YFSETQ come from the germline V gene. V lost 3 bases, J lost 5 bases, and 7 bases stayed unmatched. CDR3: CASSWGQLGNEKLFF. The DNA of the CDR3 is TGCGCCAGCAGCTGGGGACAGTTAGGGAATGAAAAACTGTTTTTT.

The chain carries TRBV5-8 and TRBJ1-2, with 9 bases fitting TRBD1. Germline V gene lookup returns CDR1 SGHTS and CDR2 YDEGEE. V gave up 3 bases and J gave up 9 bases; unmatched junction bases: 12. The length of the CDR3 is 15 residues. The CDR3 protein is CASSSYPGTGYRYTF. DNA for the CDR3: TGTGCCAGCAGCTCCTACCCCGGGACAGGGTACCGCTACACCTTC.

On this clone itself: Relative to the germline gene, one junction end is altered; a read error may explain this. V and J are TRBV7-2 and TRBJ1-2; D perhaps matches TRBD1 (5 bases). The CDR3 has 12 residues. The germline V gene encodes CDR1 SGHTA and CDR2 FQGNSA. CDR3 in amino acids: CASSSVVGAPNF. CDR3 nucleotide sequence: TGTGCCAGCAGCTCCGTTGTTGGGGCCCCTAACTTC.

The rearrangement joins TRBV14 to TRBJ2-3; D call uncertain. Germline CDR1 reads SGHDN; CDR2 reads FVKESK. The CDR3 loop spans 15 amino acids. The V and J ends lost 1 base and 3 bases respectively, with 11 bases between them. DNA for the CDR3: TGTGCCAGCAGCCAAGGACTCGTATCAACAGATACGCAGTATTTT. Translating it yields CASSQGLVSTDTQYF. Drawing the rest from reference TRBV14 and TRBJ2-3, the complete variable domain is EAGVTQFPSHSVIEKGQTVTLRCDPISGHDNLYWYRRVMGKEIKFLLHFVKESKQDESGMPNNRFLAERTGGTYSTLKVQPAELEDSGVYFCASSQGLVSTDTQYFGPGTRLTVL.

J is TRBJ1-1 and V is TRBV27; D is unresolved. Per the germline V gene, CDR1 is MNHEY and CDR2 is SMNVEV (reference sequence). The CDR3 length is 14 residues. With 3 bases removed from V and 5 bases from J, the gap between germline ends came to 13 bases. CDR3 in amino acids: CASSFRISETEAFF. The CDR3 DNA reads TGTGCCAGCAGTTTCCGTATCTCGGAGACTGAAGCTTTCTTT.

The rearrangement links TRBV28 to TRBJ2-5, with D possibly matching TRBD2 (5 bases). The germline V gene encodes CDR1 MDHEN and CDR2 SYDVKM. Trimming pared 8 bases from V and 1 base from J, leaving 17 bases between. The CDR3 contains 15 residues. In nucleotides, the CDR3 is TGTGCCAGCCACCGGGGTGGCCCACTCCAAGAGACCCAGTACTTC. This translates into CASHRGGPLQETQYF. The full variable domain, completed using reference TRBV28 and TRBJ2-5, is DVKVTQSSRYLVKRTGEKVFLECVQDMDHENMFWYRQDPGLGLRLIYFSYDVKMKEKGDIPEGYSVSREKKERFSLILESASTNQTSMYLCASHRGGPLQETQYFGPGTRLLVL.

The chain links TRBV6-4 to TRBJ2-2, with 9 bases lining up with TRBD2. Trimming took 4 bases from V and 3 from J; bases not matched to a gene: 0. Germline V lookup: CDR1 MRHNA, CDR2 SNTAGT. This CDR3 spans 14 amino acids. CDR3 sequence: CASSGLADTGELFF. CDR3 DNA: TGTGCCAGCAGTGGACTAGCGGACACCGGGGAGCTGTTTTTT.

V and J are TRBV15 and TRBJ1-5; D remains ambiguous. V lost 0 bases and J 3 bases, leaving 15 bases between the germline ends. Germline assignment: CDR1 LNHNV and CDR2 YYDKDF (reference sequence). The CDR3 spans 17 residues. The CDR3: CATSRDRSAALNQPQHF. CDR3 DNA: TGTGCCACCAGCAGAGATCGGTCGGCGGCCCTCAATCAGCCCCAGCATTTT.

This clone showed up just a few times. The chain recombines TRBV29-1 with TRBJ1-1; a possible D gene is TRBD1 (5 bases). In germline, CDR1 is SQVTM, CDR2 ANQGSEA. This CDR3 has 14 residues. Trimming cost V 2 bases and J 1 base, with 11 bases left between them. The CDR3 is CSVERGQRNTEAFF. CDR3 nucleotides: TGCAGCGTTGAAAGGGGCCAGAGGAACACTGAAGCTTTCTTT.

The rearrangement uses TRBV9 and TRBJ2-5, with 8 bases that match TRBD2. V shed 3 bases and J 1 base; nucleotides not matched to a gene: 5. The CDR3 is 15 residues long. Per germline, CDR1 SGDLS and CDR2 YYNGEE. CDR3 sequence (DNA): TGTGCCAGCAGCGCTGGCGGGGGGCGCCAAGAGACCCAGTACTTC. Translating gives CASSAGGGRQETQYF.

The chain carries TRBV5-4 and TRBJ1-1; D is undetermined. Germline V gene sequence: CDR1 SGHNT, CDR2 YYREEE (reference sequence). V shed 3 bases and J shed 2 bases, with 8 bases lying between them. The CDR3 length is 13 residues. The CDR3 DNA reads as TGTGCCAGCAGCTGGGCAAGTAACACTGAAGCTTTCTTT. Translating gives CASSWASNTEAFF.

The V and J genes are TRBV28 and TRBJ2-1; TRBD2 matches at 7 bases. CDR1 is MDHEN, CDR2 SYDVKM, per germline. The ends lost 5 bases at V and 1 base at J; junction bases unmatched: 11. CDR3 length: 17 amino acids. The CDR3 region has the DNA TGTGCCAGCAGTCCCTTTGAAGCGGGACTGTCCTACAATGAGCAGTTCTTC. Residues: CASSPFEAGLSYNEQFF.

The chain joins TRBV18 to TRBJ2-3; D is ambiguous. The germline gives CDR1 KGHSH, CDR2 LQKENI. CDR3 length equals 15 residues. Trimming took off 0 bases at V and 2 bases at J, with 9 bases between the two ends. The CDR3 reads CASSPPSGFTDTQYF. The DNA for the CDR3 is TGTGCCAGCTCACCACCTTCAGGATTCACAGATACGCAGTATTTT.

In the case of this clone: One end of the junction varies from germline; a read error may be responsible. Other DNA variants within this sample encode the same CDR3. This chain uses TRBV29-1 with TRBJ1-4; D gene uncertain. The CDR3 totals 11 residues. Germline assignment: CDR1 SQVTM and CDR2 ANQGSEA. This chain's CDR3 is CSVETDEKLFF. The CDR3 coding sequence is TGTAGCGTTGAAACAGACGAAAAACTGTTTTTT. Supplemented by reference TRBV29-1 and TRBJ1-4, the full variable domain reads SAVISQKPSRDICQRGTSLTIQCQVDSQVTMMFWYRQQPGQSLTLIATANQGSEATYESGFVIDKFPISRPNLTFSTLTVSNMSPEDSSIYLCSVETDEKLFFGSGTQLSVL.

The rearrangement links TRBV6-6 to TRBJ2-5; 8 positions agree with TRBD1. Germline CDR1 MNHNY, CDR2 SVGAGI (reference sequence). The length of the CDR3 is 16 residues. V gave up 2 bases and J gave up 4 bases; unmatched junction bases: 9. The CDR3 sequence: CASSYGGTGGRETQYF. The DNA for the CDR3 is TGTGCCAGCAGTTACGGCGGAACAGGGGGGCGAGAGACCCAGTACTTC.

V usage is TRBV18 and J usage is TRBJ1-2; unclear D gene. This CDR3 is built from 17 residues. V was trimmed by 1 base and J by 0 bases, leaving 15 bases between them. Per germline, CDR1 KGHSH and CDR2 LQKENI. The CDR3 coding sequence is TGTGCCAGCTCACCACTAGACTCACTGATGGCTAACTATGGCTACACCTTC. Its translation: CASSPLDSLMANYGYTF.

In its sample, this clone was seen once. The rearrangement uses TRBV4-3 and TRBJ2-1; TRBD2 matches at 8 bases. J was trimmed by 6 bases and V by 3 bases; bases with no gene match: 10. The CDR3 has 16 residues. Germline V lookup: CDR1 LGHNA, CDR2 YSLEER. The CDR3 nucleotides read TGCGCCAGCAGCCATAGGTTTAGCGGGGCGCGCAATGAGCAGTTCTTC. This gives the protein CASSHRFSGARNEQFF.

This clone is a singleton in its sample. This chain connects TRBV19 to TRBJ1-2; 9 nucleotides line up with TRBD1. Trimming took 3 bases from V and 5 from J; bases not matched to a gene: 4. CDR1 and CDR2 (germline): LNHDA, SQIVND (reference sequence). The CDR3 is made up of 14 amino acids. As DNA, the CDR3 is TGTGCCAGTAGTATTTGGGGACAGGGATATGGCTACACCTTC. As protein: CASSIWGQGYGYTF.

A few counts support this clone. The J gene is TRBJ1-1, the V gene TRBV6-1, with D unresolved. V was shortened by 6 bases and J by 1 base, with 6 bases between the two germline ends. CDR1 is MNHNS and CDR2 is SASEGT in the germline V gene. The CDR3 runs to 12 residues. CDR3 amino acids: CASRGENTEAFF. The CDR3 bases are TGTGCCAGCAGGGGAGAGAACACTGAAGCTTTCTTT.